The clone carrying this TCR beta chain was seen at least ten times. The CDR3 is 16 amino acids. V shed 0 bases and J shed 4 bases, with 12 bases lying between them. The germline V gene has CDR1 SGHVS and CDR2 FQNEAQ. Blood sampling occurred at first hyperthyroidism diagnosis, ahead of any ophthalmopathy symptoms. The data are from a study of T cells in Graves' hyperthyroidism and ophthalmopathy. Amplification targeted TCR beta CDR3 regions from RNA transcripts. HTBI primers drove first-round RT-PCR of the TCR CDR3. Via MiXCR, TCRdb re-called the multiplex PCR reads, giving one row per CDR3 protein. The sample yields around 250,000 distinct CDR3 sequences, roughly 15% seen once.

The gene calls are TRBV7-8 and TRBJ1-4, with D maybe TRBD1 (6 bases). The receptor was isolated from a middle-aged woman with Graves' hyperthyroidism that later progressed to Graves' ophthalmopathy. What was sequenced was blood. CDR3 in DNA: TGTGCCAGCAGCTTAGCGCGATACAGGGTTAATGAAAAACTGTTTTTT. Protein product: CASSLARYRVNEKLFF.